Listed below are T cell receptor beta chains from one sample, sequenced in a study of regulatory T cells in long-lasting Graves disease. Via MiXCR, TCRdb re-called the multiplex PCR reads, giving one row per CDR3 protein. The table has about 660,000 distinct CDR3 sequences, about 30% seen once. This specimen was peripheral blood mononuclear cells (PBMCs), taken when the disease was refractory, from a patient treated with antithyroid drugs. The receptors come from a female donor with Graves disease. The CDR3 runs from the conserved cysteine through the conserved F or W. The D gene is left open where the match is weak. Clone size is not always given. Where it is, it says once, few, many or a class for expanded clones.

size	V	J	D	DNA	CDR3
few	TRBV2	TRBJ2-7	TRBD1	TGTGCCAGCACCAGGGACAGAATAGACGAGCAGTACTTC	CASTRDRIDEQYF
NA	TRBV19	TRBJ1-6	NA	TGTGCCAGTAGTAGCCTTCCAAGAAATTCACCCCTCCACTTT	CASSSLPRNSPLHF
many	TRBV12-3/TRBV12-4	TRBJ2-7	NA	TGTGCCAGCAGCCGACATCGGGGGTACGAGCAGTACTTC	CASSRHRGYEQYF
NA	TRBV5-1	TRBJ1-1	NA	TGCGCCAGCAAAGAGGGTGTTAACACTGAAGCTTTCTTT	CASKEGVNTEAFF
NA	TRBV3-1	TRBJ2-7	TRBD2	TGTGCCAGCAGCCCCGGACTAGAACACTCCTACGAGCAGTACTTC	CASSPGLEHSYEQYF
many	TRBV12-3/TRBV12-4	TRBJ2-7	NA	TGTGCCAGCAGTTCCGACACCCTTCCCTACGAGCAGTACTTC	CASSSDTLPYEQYF
NA	TRBV20-1	TRBJ1-2	NA	TGCAGTGCTAGCGCCGGGCGCTATGGCTACACCTTC	CSASAGRYGYTF
few	TRBV27	TRBJ2-2	TRBD2	TGTGCCAGCACCAGACTAGCGGGAACTGTGAACACCGGGGAGCTGTTTTTT	CASTRLAGTVNTGELFF
few	TRBV20-1	TRBJ1-1	NA	TGCAGTGCTAGAGTCAGGGAGGCCACTGAAGCTTTCTTT	CSARVREATEAFF
NA	TRBV19	TRBJ1-1	TRBD1	TGTGCCAGTAGTATAGTCTACGGACAGGGGACTGAAGCTTTCTTT	CASSIVYGQGTEAFF
few	TRBV20-1	TRBJ1-2	NA	TGCAGTGCTAGGGCGCGGCATGGCTACACCTTC	CSARARHGYTF
few	TRBV25-1	TRBJ1-6	NA	TGTGCCAGCAGGGAAACAGAGACCCATAATTCACCCCTCCACTTT	CASRETETHNSPLHF
few	TRBV5-1	TRBJ1-1	NA	TGCGCCAGCAGCCGGGAGCAGGGGAACACTGAAGCTTTCTTT	CASSREQGNTEAFF
few	TRBV11-2	TRBJ1-1	NA	TGTGCCAGCAGTGCCACTAAACAAAGGGGCGCTGAAGCTTTCTTT	CASSATKQRGAEAFF
few	TRBV2	TRBJ1-2	NA	TGTGCCAGCAATCGCGGGGCTCCGCCGTTCTATGGCTACACCTTC	CASNRGAPPFYGYTF
NA	TRBV20-1	TRBJ2-2	NA	TGCAGTGCTAGAGGAAGCCTGGGCACCGGGGAGCTGTTTTTT	CSARGSLGTGELFF
NA	TRBV6-1	TRBJ1-5	NA	TGTGCCAGCAGTGCAACATTTTATAGCAATCAGCCCCAGCATTTT	CASSATFYSNQPQHF
NA	TRBV7-9	TRBJ1-3	NA	TGTGCCAGCAGCTCCCGTTTGGGGGCGCAGGGAAACACCATATATTTT	CASSSRLGAQGNTIYF
NA	TRBV7-9	TRBJ1-1	NA	TGTGCCAGCAGCTTGTTACAGGTTATTACTGAAGCTTTCTTT	CASSLLQVITEAFF
NA	TRBV19	TRBJ1-1	NA	TGTGCCAGTAGTATAGCCCTACACCTTGAAGCTTTCTTT	CASSIALHLEAFF
NA	TRBV29-1	TRBJ2-7	NA	TGCAGCGTTATGGCCACCCTCGGGTACGAGCAGTACTTC	CSVMATLGYEQYF
NA	TRBV19	TRBJ1-6	NA	TGTGCCAGTAGTATGGAGTACAGAGATAATTCACCCCTCCACTTT	CASSMEYRDNSPLHF
NA	TRBV6-1	TRBJ2-5	TRBD1	TGTGCCAGCGGGACCGGGACAGGGAAACAAGAGACCCAGTACTTC	CASGTGTGKQETQYF
few	TRBV5-1	TRBJ1-5	NA	TGCGCCAGCAGCCCCACCGACAGTTACAATCAGCCCCAGCATTTT	CASSPTDSYNQPQHF
many	TRBV11-2	TRBJ1-2	NA	TGTGCCAGCAGCTTAGAGGACAGAGAAGAAGGCTACACCTTC	CASSLEDREEGYTF
NA	TRBV5-5	TRBJ2-5	TRBD1	TGTGCCAGCAGCGACGGACAGGGAACTCAAGAGACCCAGTACTTC	CASSDGQGTQETQYF
NA	TRBV11-2	TRBJ1-5	TRBD1	TGTGCCAGCAGCCTGGACAGGGCGGTTCAGCCCCAGCATTTT	CASSLDRAVQPQHF
NA	TRBV24-1	TRBJ2-5	TRBD2	TGTGCCACCAGTGGCAGTAGCGGGAGATTCCAAGAGACCCAGTACTTC	CATSGSSGRFQETQYF
NA	TRBV29-1	TRBJ2-7	NA	TGCAGCGTTGAAGATGGCGGGATCAGCTCCTACGAGCAGTACTTC	CSVEDGGISSYEQYF
NA	TRBV6-1	TRBJ2-7	NA	TGTGCCAGCAGTGCCACGAGGGGCTACGAGCAGTACTTC	CASSATRGYEQYF
few	TRBV12-3/TRBV12-4	TRBJ1-1	TRBD1	TGTGCCAGCAGTTTGGGACAGGGGACTAGGACTGAAGCTTTCTTT	CASSLGQGTRTEAFF
NA	TRBV18	TRBJ1-1	NA	TGTGCCAGCTCACCAACAGCGGGGAGGACTGAAGCTTTCTTT	CASSPTAGRTEAFF
many	TRBV28	TRBJ1-1	NA	TGTGCCAGCAGTTCAGGGGTCACTGAAGCTTTCTTT	CASSSGVTEAFF
many	TRBV20-1	TRBJ2-5	TRBD1	TGCAGTGCCGCCGGACAGGGAACAGGGGAGACCCAGTACTTC	CSAAGQGTGETQYF
many	TRBV11-2	TRBJ1-2	NA	TGTGCCAGCAGCTTAATCAAGGCTGGCTACACCTTC	CASSLIKAGYTF
few	TRBV28	TRBJ1-1	NA	TGTGCCAGCAGACCTGCACAGGGGAACACTGAAGCTTTCTTT	CASRPAQGNTEAFF
many	TRBV12-3/TRBV12-4	TRBJ1-1	NA	TGTGCCAGCAGTCCGAGTACAGGGACGAACACTGAAGCTTTCTTT	CASSPSTGTNTEAFF